The rows below give T cell receptor beta chains drawn from one sample of a study of blood T cell repertoires in COVID-19. Only in-frame clones appear in the TCRdb table, and some are missing; sequencing was by immunoSEQ multiplex PCR. Here the sample spans about 140,000 clones, approximately 87% being singletons. What was sequenced was PBMCs or T cells enriched from blood (not recorded which). Receptors were obtained from a man between 60 and 75 years old who had recovered from COVID-19. Each CDR3 is given with its conserved first and last residue. The D gene is left open where the match is weak.

v_gene	d_gene	CDR3aa
TRBV3-1/TRBV3-2	.	CASSPAGTSSGNTIYF
TRBV25-1	.	CASSGGPGRWETQYF
TRBV6-5	.	CASKDSRNQPQHF
TRBV5-5	TRBD1	CASSSVLITGVSGNTIYF
TRBV5-6	TRBD2	CASSVGAGLQETQYF
TRBV29-1	.	CSVVQVNTEAFF
TRBV24-1	TRBD2	CATGGLAEETQYF
TRBV5-1	TRBD1	CASSRDSATGELFF
TRBV5-1	.	CASSLGGIGISGANVLTF
TRBV5-4	.	CASSSGSVYGYTF
TRBV24-1	TRBD1	CATSDPTPGQGAPETQYF
TRBV4-2	.	CASSHLPSRGGTEAFF
TRBV10-1	.	CASSGSGARNEQYF
TRBV9	TRBD1	CASSAGTVTNQPQHF
TRBV6-5	.	CASSSTMSSYEQYF
TRBV5-4	.	CASSSTRQMNTEAFF
TRBV28	TRBD1	CASSLSPRTGAHNQPQHF
TRBV5-4	TRBD1	CASSPRTGLETQYF
TRBV5-4	.	CASSAGSSGNTIYF
TRBV18	.	CASSLRQAATNEKLFF
TRBV19	TRBD1	CASSIFGDRVNTEAFF
TRBV18	.	CASSPSVYEQYF
TRBV5-5	.	CASSYPGPGRDGYTF
TRBV19	TRBD2	CASSLTSGGFSNEQFF
TRBV20-1	.	CRLEGIYEQYF
TRBV5-4	TRBD2	CASRVGTTSYNEQFF
TRBV30	TRBD1	CAYSGQGDTEAFF
TRBV27	TRBD1	CASSLPLTGGPTSYEQYF
TRBV3-1/TRBV3-2	.	CASSQALGGYQPQHF
TRBV28	.	CASRATAQETQYF
TRBV18	.	CASSPPARGYEQYF
TRBV6-5	.	CASREVTEQYF
TRBV30	.	CASPGGGTNTGELFF
TRBV2	.	CASSEESQTGQFF
TRBV21-1	.	CASSPTAGTVDYEQYF
TRBV6-5	.	CASSYGQGGGGYTF
TRBV4-2	TRBD1	CASSEEGQNTDTQYF